This T cell receptor (beta chain) was profiled in a study of CD8+CD57+ T cells in acquired aplastic anemia. Background on the study: Sorting CD4+ and CD8+ cells gave DNA averaging roughly 3.5 ug. Study observations and caveats: CD8+ Simpson's diversity showed no significant patient-control difference.

The germline gives CDR1 SNHLY, CDR2 FYNNEI. The CDR3 is 18 residues long. V lost 4 bases, J lost 4 bases, and 8 bases stayed unmatched. In regard to this clonotype: As yet, its antigen is unknown.

Genomic DNA provided the template from which TCR beta VDJ and CDR3 profiles were obtained. TCRdb independently ran MiXCR on the reads; one entry per CDR3 protein. This repertoire shows 250,000 to 350,000 distinct CDR3 sequences, approximately 56% found once; its top ten account for roughly 8%. This sequence originates from a human donor with severe aplastic anemia or a healthy control (not recorded which). The sequenced sample consisted of sorted CD4+, CD8+, or CD8+CD57+ T cells (not recorded which) from PBMCs. J is TRBJ2-3 and V is TRBV2; 16 positions agree with TRBD2. In nucleotides, the CDR3 is TGTGCCAGCAGTGGGGGACTAGCGGGGGGGCTTGTAGCAGATACGCAGTATTTT. Its translation is CASSGGLAGGLVADTQYF.